Sequencing of this TCR beta chain was carried out in a study of OX40 agonist ivuxolimab in advanced cancers. Some clones are missing from TCRdb's copy, which holds only in-frame ones; the method was immunoSEQ multiplex PCR. The sample consists of tens of thousands of clones, over 65% of them appearing once. V gave up 4 bases and J gave up 4 bases, with 17 bases separating them. The CDR3 consists of 15 residues. In germline, CDR1 is LNHDA, CDR2 SQIVND (reference sequence). This receptor was taken from an adult with an advanced solid tumor such as melanoma, head and neck, liver or kidney cancer. J is TRBJ2-7 and V is TRBV19; D perhaps matches TRBD2 (6 bases). The sample was CD4+ or CD8+ T cells sorted from blood, taken in a trial of the OX40 agonist ivuxolimab. The CDR3, as DNA: TGTGCCAGTAGTAAGTACAGGCTGAGCGGGTACGAGCAGTACTTC. It encodes CASSKYRLSGYEQYF. The full variable domain, in which reference TRBV19 and TRBJ2-7 provide the parts outside the CDR3, is DGGITQSPKYLFRKEGQNVTLSCEQNLNHDAMYWYRQDPGQGLRLIYYSQIVNDFQKGDIAEGYSVSREKKESFPLTVTSAQKNPTAFYLCASSKYRLSGYEQYFGPGTRLTVT.